This T cell receptor (beta chain) stems from a study of identical twins. Overall study findings and caveats: Reduced insertions were recorded for abundant cord blood beta clonotypes, with no such pattern in memory repertoires.

TCRdb called the 5' RACE reads again in MiXCR, with one record for every CDR3 protein. Altogether about 500,000 distinct CDR3 sequences are present, 14% being singletons, with the ten largest covering approximately 1%. As to this clonotype: Its antigen is unknown.

These data were likewise used in another study, on yellow fever vaccine responses in identical twins. That paper adds: Twins showed a vaccine T cell response that reportedly seemed partly convergent, partly personalized.

The receptor comes from a woman aged 18-30 years in good health. The sample taken for sequencing was CD4+ T cells sorted from blood.

The CDR3 bases are TGTGCCAGCTCGCAGGGACAGGGGGCAAAATACGAGCAGTACTTC. This encodes CASSQGQGAKYEQYF. V is TRBV18 and J is TRBJ2-7, with 12 bases that match TRBD1. CDR1 is KGHSH and CDR2 is LQKENI in the germline V gene. Losses at the gene ends were 6 bases for V and 4 bases for J; bases not matched to a gene: 7. CDR3 length: 15 amino acids. The full variable domain, completed using reference TRBV18 and TRBJ2-7, is NAGVMQNPRHLVRRRGQEARLRCSPMKGHSHVYWYRQLPEEGLKFMVYLQKENIIDESGMPKERFSAEFPKEGPSILRIQQVVRGDSAAYFCASSQGQGAKYEQYFGPGTRLTVT.